This is a list of T cell receptor beta chains from one sample in a study of blood T cells in healthy people across ages. TCRdb ran MiXCR on the 5' RACE reads and lists one entry per CDR3 protein. The sample has about 280,000 distinct CDR3 sequences; 27% are singletons. Sequences were obtained from blood. The receptor source for this set is a woman in her sixties or seventies in good health. Each CDR3 is given with its conserved first and last residue. A D gene is named only where the DNA matches it firmly. Clone size is not always given. Where it is, it says once, few, many or a class for expanded clones.

CDR3nt | CDR3aa | v_gene | abundance | j_gene | d_gene
TGTGCCAGCAGTGGCAACACAGATACGCAGTATTTT | CASSGNTDTQYF | TRBV7-2 | few | TRBJ2-3 | -
TGTGCCAGCAGCGGAACTGCGAACACCGGGGAGCTGTTTTTT | CASSGTANTGELFF | TRBV9 | - | TRBJ2-2 | -
TGCAGCGTTGTTGGGTGGTCGGGGGACAATGAGCAGTTCTTC | CSVVGWSGDNEQFF | TRBV29-1 | few | TRBJ2-1 | -
TGTGCCAGCAGCAAAGCACAAATAGGGGACAGGGGACCCTACGAGCAGTACTTC | CASSKAQIGDRGPYEQYF | TRBV21-1 | - | TRBJ2-7 | -
TGTGCCAGCAGTTTAATATCAGAGGGCTACGAGCAGTACTTC | CASSLISEGYEQYF | TRBV28 | few | TRBJ2-7 | -
TGTGCCAGCAGCTTAGGACGGGGCCTAAGCGTTAAAGAGCAGTACTTC | CASSLGRGLSVKEQYF | TRBV13 | few | TRBJ2-5 | -
TGCAGCCTATCGGACCGCAATGAGCAGTTCTTC | CSLSDRNEQFF | TRBV29-1 | - | TRBJ2-1 | -
TGCAGCGCGACGATACGGCCGGGGGCTATACTAAACACTGAAGCTTTCTTT | CSATIRPGAILNTEAFF | TRBV29-1 | - | TRBJ1-1 | -
TGTGCCAGCAGTTTCGTCTTCGGTATTCACGAGCAGTACTTC | CASSFVFGIHEQYF | TRBV12-3/TRBV12-4 | once | TRBJ2-7 | -
TGCAGCGCCACCCTACATGGTACCTCTAACGCCCTCCACTTT | CSATLHGTSNALHF | TRBV29-1 | - | TRBJ1-6 | -
TGCGCCAGCAGCTTGGTCCCGGGAGGGTCCTACGAGCAGTACTTC | CASSLVPGGSYEQYF | TRBV5-1 | many | TRBJ2-7 | TRBD2
TGCGCCAGCAGCTTGGAGGGGAAGAACACTGAAGCTTTCTTT | CASSLEGKNTEAFF | TRBV5-1 | - | TRBJ1-1 | -
TGTGCCAGCAGCTTAAGGGGAGTGGAACGGCGGAACACTGAAGCTTTCTTT | CASSLRGVERRNTEAFF | TRBV7-9 | - | TRBJ1-1 | -
TGTGCCAGCAGCGAGGGGGGTAACCCCATCTACGAGCAGTACTTC | CASSEGGNPIYEQYF | TRBV7-9 | - | TRBJ2-7 | -
TGTGCCAGCAGCCCGCGGGTCCTCCGAGTGGGAGGTACGGAGGATACGCAGTGTTTT | CASSPRVLRVGGTEDTQCF | TRBV7-8 | - | TRBJ2-3 | -
TGCAGTGCTAGGGGACTAGCGGGAGAGGCAGATACGCAGTATTTT | CSARGLAGEADTQYF | TRBV20-1 | few | TRBJ2-3 | TRBD2
TGTGCCAGCAGTTATTGGGGACAAGTCTACGAGCAGTACTTC | CASSYWGQVYEQYF | TRBV6-2/TRBV6-3 | - | TRBJ2-7 | -
TGTGCCAGCAGGCTCCTCAACTCCTACGGGCAGTACTTC | CASRLLNSYGQYF | TRBV27 | - | TRBJ2-7 | -
TGTGCCACCGCACCGGGACTAGCTGGCAATGAGCAGTTCTTC | CATAPGLAGNEQFF | TRBV24-1 | once | TRBJ2-1 | TRBD2
TGCAGCGTCTCTCAGACCTACGAGCAGTACTTC | CSVSQTYEQYF | TRBV29-1 | - | TRBJ2-7 | -
TGTGCCAGCAGTTTATTCGGAGGACCCAACACTGAAGCTTTCTTT | CASSLFGGPNTEAFF | TRBV27 | - | TRBJ1-1 | -
TGCGCCAGCAGCTTGGGTGGGACAGACCTCCAAGAGACCCAGTACTTC | CASSLGGTDLQETQYF | TRBV5-1 | few | TRBJ2-5 | TRBD1
TGTGCCAGCAGCTTAGTCTCGGGCCGGAATAATGAAAAACTGTTTTTT | CASSLVSGRNNEKLFF | TRBV7-2 | - | TRBJ1-4 | -
TGTGCCAGCAGCGTAGACATGAGGAACACTGAAGCTTTCTTT | CASSVDMRNTEAFF | TRBV7-9 | many | TRBJ1-1 | -
TGTGCCAGCAGTTCGGGACTAGCGGGAGATACGCAGTATTTT | CASSSGLAGDTQYF | TRBV27 | - | TRBJ2-3 | TRBD2
TGCAGTGCTAGACCAACGGTGGGCGGCTACACCTTC | CSARPTVGGYTF | TRBV20-1 | - | TRBJ1-2 | -
TGTGCCAGCACCCCGGGGGGTCGCGAGCAGTACTTC | CASTPGGREQYF | TRBV7-9 | few | TRBJ2-7 | TRBD2
TGCAGCGTTGAAAAGAGACAGGATCCTTCCGATGTGAGCAATCAGCCCCAGCATTTT | CSVEKRQDPSDVSNQPQHF | TRBV29-1 | few | TRBJ1-5 | -